This record concerns one T cell receptor (beta chain) sequence. The data were taken from a study of blood T cell repertoires in COVID-19. This CDR3 contains 18 residues. Assay used: immunoSEQ multiplex PCR; TCRdb lists only in-frame clones, some missing. Of roughly 380,000 clones in the sample, about 85% are singletons; the top ten hold 3.5% to 4%. This TCR was recovered from a woman in her late teens or twenties with acute or convalescent COVID-19. Source material: peripheral blood. The V gene is TRBV7-5, the J gene TRBJ2-7; the D call in the table, TRBD2, was not verified against the DNA. TRBV7-5 is marked as a pseudogene. The CDR3 reads CARSLGGLAGDIYYEQYF. DNA for the CDR3: TGTGCCAGAAGCTTAGGGGGACTAGCGGGAGATATTTATTACGAGCAGTACTTC.